This T cell receptor (beta chain) was sequenced in a study of cytomegalovirus exposure and HLA in healthy donors (dated by TCRdb to 2016 to 2017). For the wider study: An earlier analysis of several hundred of the donors reported about 300 Gb of sequence data and around 120 million unique TCR beta sequences obtained from about 170 million T cells. About 300 gigabases of sequencing data and 70 million to 85 million unique TCR sequences were included in an early release covering about 600 HLA-typed donors. The genetic ancestry cluster associated with self-reported Caucasian donors included roughly 84% of the roughly 380 genotyped donors. The aim of the study was to test whether cataloging public T cell receptors could identify signatures of past pathogen exposure. Using immunosequencing, the study profiled T cell repertoires from fewer than 850 subjects and related those repertoires to cytomegalovirus serostatus. Besides the first cohort of 500 to 700 subjects, a separate validation cohort made up of 120 different subjects was used. To predict cytomegalovirus infection status, the study combined high-throughput TCR immunosequencing, statistical association of individual TCRs with disease status, and machine learning. A later analysis re-examined previously published TCR beta repertoires from several hundred donors and added high-resolution HLA genotyping to investigate patterns of TCR occurrence. In the later analysis, no new phenotypic data were used to find candidate immune exposures; instead, reliance was placed on TCR beta sequences and their occurrence across donors. To decide whether each TCR beta V gene segment behaved as functional or pseudogenic, an earlier analysis of some 600 of the donors relied on high-throughput TCR beta sequencing. Alongside the repertoire data, information on donor age, sex, ethnicity and CMV serostatus was compiled. In a later genetic analysis, genome-wide SNP genotypes for about 65% of the roughly 700 donors were used, and that subset was treated as a discovery cohort. All discovery cohort repertoires had been generated on a single sequencing platform. Both class I and class II loci were covered by HLA typing, at four-digit resolution. Typing coverage varied by locus: roughly 629-630 donors for A, B, C, DRB1 and DQB1; more than 500 for DQA1; about 570 for DPA1; fewer than 480 for DPB1. About five DR-DQ haplotypes were treated as single units for association and clustering because of strong linkage in the cohort. Among 398 genotyped donors of the cohort, an average of about 240,000 unique TCR beta nucleotide sequences was sequenced per donor, of which approximately 18% were non-productive. The research as a whole found: In an earlier analysis of roughly 500 of the donors, most TCR beta V segments appeared in productive rearrangements about 87% or about 30% of the time, broadly matching IMGT annotations. The sequencing pipeline was judged likely to have produced a cluster of highly shared sequence variants as a technical artifact. The authors suggested that the approach could potentially be extended to other disease states and immunological phenotypes. Correlated functional status among segregating V segments might reflect linkage disequilibrium, but an unknown experimental factor could not be ruled out. A later genetic analysis associated a missense DCLRE1C variant with V-gene and J-gene trimming of TCR beta chains, and an independent cohort replicated the association. The cohort was sequenced for TCR beta chains only, and without alpha or paired-chain data the features that could be detected were limited. Specific HLA alleles were associated with 16,951 TCR beta sequences at a false discovery rate of 0.05 in a later analysis. In a later analysis, the rate of TCR association differed among HLA loci, with DRB1 alleles having the most associated TCRs and HLA-C alleles having the fewest. According to a later analysis, parvovirus B19, influenza, CMV and Epstein-Barr virus appeared linked to several top co-occurrence clusters. A further reported finding was that TCR beta sequences accurately predicted the HLA-A and HLA-B alleles for most subjects in the first cohort. In a later analysis, HLA-associated TCR beta chains showed more clonal expansion and lower generation probabilities than non-associated chains that were equally common. In a later genetic analysis, fewer N-insertions in productive TCRs were reported among donors in an Asian-associated ancestry cluster than the approximately 710-donor mean. Cytomegalovirus status was reported to be diagnosed by the classifier with high specificity and sensitivity in both the original and validation cohorts. Roughly uniform sequencing depth across donors was assumed in presence/absence analyses, although this assumption may not hold. Three of the identified cytomegalovirus-associated TCR beta chains were confirmed in vitro to be specific for cytomegalovirus antigens. The 87-base-pair reads could not distinguish some IMGT-functional V segments, including TRBV6-2 and TRBV6-3, so those segments were excluded. The only immune exposure information available for the cohort was CMV serostatus. Because HLA typing was unavailable for some donors at each locus, only the typed subset was used in association tests. The earlier analysis of a few hundred of the donors excluded some 15 rarely observed V segments, including chromosome 9 orphons, because counts were too low. A total of about 150 TCR beta chains were listed by the study as associated with cytomegalovirus. In a later analysis, most CMV-associated TCR beta chains were found to appear HLA-restricted, with HLA associations seemingly driven largely by CMV exposure. Across donors, most TCR sequences were observed very rarely, whereas some public TCRs were present in many individuals. When HLA alleles, especially DR and DQ, strongly co-occurred, TCR associations were difficult to assign to individual alleles.

Library generation was performed with the immunoSEQ multiplex PCR assay. For the multiplex PCR, a mixture combining 60 forward primers for TCR Vbeta segments and 13 reverse primers for TCR Jbeta segments was used. Amplification of the CDR3 region of rearranged TCR beta genes was performed with a multiplex PCR assay on genomic DNA. The amplified TCR beta libraries were sequenced on the Illumina HiSeq System as 87-base-pair reads. In the source study's methods: In a later analysis, some 80 million unique TCR beta chains were counted across the roughly 610 repertoires, and roughly 11 million of these chains were shared by at least two donors. To remove PCR and sequencing errors, raw reads were error-corrected and collapsed into unique sequences using a nearest-neighbor algorithm that merged closely related sequences. CDR3 sequences were aligned to IMGT reference sequences to assign V, D and J gene segments. For a sequence to be retained, at least a six-nucleotide match to both a V gene segment and a J gene segment was required. A rearrangement counted as productive if the CDR3 had no stop codons and remained in frame with V and J, and every other rearrangement counted as non-productive. CDR3 was defined by IMGT convention, running from the second conserved V-encoded cysteine to the conserved J-encoded phenylalanine. In an earlier analysis of around 570 of the donors, sequences lacking an unambiguous match to a single V gene segment were excluded. In an earlier analysis of 587 of the donors, V segments were called functional above 56.7% productive rearrangements and were called segregating when the between-donor standard deviation exceeded 5%. To diagnose cytomegalovirus status from the catalog of TCR beta chain sequences, a statistical classification framework was built. A later analysis assigned V and J genes by comparing TCR nucleotide sequences with IMGT/GENE-DB human TR gene sequences. Using the TCRdist pipeline, a later analysis assigned CDR3 sequences along with most-parsimonious VDJ recombination scenarios. In a later analysis, every TCR beta chain was defined by the combination of its CDR3 amino acid sequence and its V-gene family, and reads without a unique V-gene family were dropped. In a later analysis, around 600 highly shared, low-generation-probability nucleotide sequences were removed to address suspected cross-contamination and a sequencing artifact. A later analysis calculated a clonal expansion index for each public chain from normalized within-repertoire ranks of inferred template counts. In a later analysis, generation probabilities were computed with a VDJ recombination model fitted to out-of-frame rearrangements, and the resulting probabilities were checked against IGoR. Hypergeometric tests were used in a later analysis to score TCR-TCR, TCR-HLA and TCR-CMV co-occurrence, with a repertoire-size bias correction applied to the TCR pairs. To estimate false discovery rates, a later analysis permuted the HLA or CMV assignments 20 times. In a later analysis, co-occurring TCRs were grouped with DBSCAN, and TCRdist sequence similarity was added when clustering was performed within HLA-allele-positive subsets. For co-occurrence clustering, repertoires with fewer than 30,000 or more than 120,000 public chains were excluded, along with 5 or 6 repertoires with anomalous nucleotide sharing. In its TCRdb copy, this immuneACCESS table keeps in-frame sequences only and misses some clones. Where compared with another copy, unresolved V genes explain less than half of these, and the others have no known cause. V, J and clone size reflect that table, while D and trimming were determined from the DNA. This sample has roughly 100,000 clones in its table, and 76% of those were observed once. 7% to 10% of the sample lies in the top ten.

From the cysteine up to the phenylalanine, the CDR3 has a length of 15 residues. This entry keeps only the CDR3 DNA: 45 bases, framed from base 1. From a lookup of the germline V gene, CDR1 and CDR2 are SGHRS and YFSETQ. V loses 4 bases of germline sequence and J loses 7 bases, and the interval between the two ends is 18 bases. Concerning this clone itself: Its antigen has not been determined. No clone much larger than this one lies a single base away; base qualities are absent.

The cohort was made up of 650 to 700 healthy bone marrow donors. All cohort members were sampled while nominally healthy, although unrecorded immune exposures were likely present. The donor tested CMV seropositive and was one of the 289 seropositive cohort members. Every donor gave a peripheral blood sample, and the peripheral blood mononuclear cells from that sample were used for TCR beta sequencing. The Qiagen DNeasy Blood Extraction Kit was used to extract genomic DNA from the blood cell samples. This receptor was identified in a man aged 35-49 years in good health and CMV-seropositive. Material: PBMCs. The rearrangement combines TRBV5-1 with TRBJ2-1; TRBD2 is perhaps the D gene, given 7 matching bases. The CDR3 here reads CASSPTGGGWNEQFF. The bases read TGCGCCAGCAGCCCGACGGGGGGCGGATGGAATGAGCAGTTCTTC.